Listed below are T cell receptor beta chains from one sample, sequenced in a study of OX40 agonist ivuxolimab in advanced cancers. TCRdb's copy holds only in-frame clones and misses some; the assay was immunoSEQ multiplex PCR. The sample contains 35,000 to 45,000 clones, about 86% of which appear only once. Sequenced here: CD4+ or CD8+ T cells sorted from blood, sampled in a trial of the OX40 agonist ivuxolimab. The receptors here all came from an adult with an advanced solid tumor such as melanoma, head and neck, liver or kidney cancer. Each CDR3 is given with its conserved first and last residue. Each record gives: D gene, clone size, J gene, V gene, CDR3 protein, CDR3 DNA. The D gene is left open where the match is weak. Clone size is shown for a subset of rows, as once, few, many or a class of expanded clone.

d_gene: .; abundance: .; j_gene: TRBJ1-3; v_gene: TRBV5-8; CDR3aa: CASSPRMDPSGNTIYF; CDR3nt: TGTGCCAGCAGCCCGAGAATGGATCCCTCTGGAAACACCATATATTTT
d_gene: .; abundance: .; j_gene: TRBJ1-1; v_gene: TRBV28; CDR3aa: CASSPETEDTEAFF; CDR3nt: TGTGCCAGCAGTCCCGAGACTGAAGACACTGAAGCTTTCTTT
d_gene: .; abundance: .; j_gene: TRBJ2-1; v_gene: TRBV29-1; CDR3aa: CSVEEGAAYNEQFF; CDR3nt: TGCAGCGTTGAAGAGGGGGCGGCCTACAATGAGCAGTTCTTC
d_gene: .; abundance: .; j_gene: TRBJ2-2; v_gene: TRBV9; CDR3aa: CASSVVGRPGELFF; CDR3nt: TGTGCCAGCAGCGTAGTAGGCCGTCCCGGGGAGCTGTTTTTT
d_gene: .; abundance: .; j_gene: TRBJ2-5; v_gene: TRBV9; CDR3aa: CASSVGQKETQYF; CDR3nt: TGTGCCAGCAGCGTAGGTCAGAAAGAGACCCAGTACTTC
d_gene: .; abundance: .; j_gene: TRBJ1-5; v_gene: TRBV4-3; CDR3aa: CASSQDSGNQPQHF; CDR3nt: TGCGCCAGCAGCCAAGATAGTGGCAATCAGCCCCAGCATTTT
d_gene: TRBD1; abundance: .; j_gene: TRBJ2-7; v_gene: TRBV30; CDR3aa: CAWSVLETGDGYEQYF; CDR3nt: TGTGCCTGGAGTGTACTGGAGACAGGGGACGGCTACGAGCAGTACTTC
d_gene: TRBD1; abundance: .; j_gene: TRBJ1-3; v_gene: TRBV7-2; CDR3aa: CASSLPRTGEGSGNTIYF; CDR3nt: TGTGCCAGCAGCCTGCCGCGGACAGGGGAAGGATCCGGAAACACCATATATTTT
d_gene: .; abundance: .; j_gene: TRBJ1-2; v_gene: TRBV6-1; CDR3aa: CASSFGPSYGYTF; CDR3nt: TGTGCCAGCAGTTTTGGGCCGAGCTATGGCTACACCTTC
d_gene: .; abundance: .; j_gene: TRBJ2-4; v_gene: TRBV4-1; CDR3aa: CASSQGGDIQYF; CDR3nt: TGCGCCAGCAGCCAAGGAGGGGACATTCAGTACTTC
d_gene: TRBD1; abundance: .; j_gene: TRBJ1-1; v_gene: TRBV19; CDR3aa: CASSIDQGQGGKTEAFF; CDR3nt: TGTGCCAGTAGTATAGATCAGGGACAGGGTGGAAAGACTGAAGCTTTCTTT
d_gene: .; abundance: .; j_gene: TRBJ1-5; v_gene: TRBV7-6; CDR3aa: CASSTRGGQPQHF; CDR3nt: TGTGCCAGCAGCACCCGGGGCGGTCAGCCCCAGCATTTT
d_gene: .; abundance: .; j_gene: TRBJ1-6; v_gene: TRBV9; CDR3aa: CASSVGGGLNSPLHF; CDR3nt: TGTGCCAGCAGCGTAGGGGGAGGATTAAATTCACCCCTCCACTTT
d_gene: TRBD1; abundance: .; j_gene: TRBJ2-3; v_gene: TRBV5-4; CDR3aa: CASSLRGRTDTQYF; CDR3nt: TGTGCCAGCAGCTTGAGGGGGCGCACAGATACGCAGTATTTT
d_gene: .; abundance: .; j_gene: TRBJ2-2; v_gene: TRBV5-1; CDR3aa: CASSLGDLNTGELFF; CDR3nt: TGCGCCAGCAGCCTGGGAGATCTGAACACCGGGGAGCTGTTTTTT
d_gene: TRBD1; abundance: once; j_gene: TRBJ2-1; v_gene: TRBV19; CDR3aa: CASSMSLGTGTIYNEQFF; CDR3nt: TGTGCCAGTAGTATGTCTTTGGGGACAGGGACGATCTACAATGAGCAGTTCTTC
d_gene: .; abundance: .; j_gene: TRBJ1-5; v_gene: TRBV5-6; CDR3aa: CASSLGGMPQHF; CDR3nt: TGTGCCAGCAGCTTGGGGGGGATGCCCCAGCATTTT
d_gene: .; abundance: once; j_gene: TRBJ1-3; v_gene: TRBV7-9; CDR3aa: CASSRDLDNRNTIYF; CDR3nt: TGTGCCTCGTCCCGAGACCTCGATAATCGGAACACCATATATTTT
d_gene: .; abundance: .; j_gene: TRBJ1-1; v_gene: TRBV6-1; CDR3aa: CASSELGDWNTEAFF; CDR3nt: TGTGCCAGCAGTGAGCTCGGGGATTGGAACACTGAAGCTTTCTTT
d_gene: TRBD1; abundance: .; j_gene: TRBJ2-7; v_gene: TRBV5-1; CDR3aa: CASSDPGQGIYEQYF; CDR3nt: TGCGCCAGCAGCGACCCGGGACAGGGCATCTACGAGCAGTACTTC
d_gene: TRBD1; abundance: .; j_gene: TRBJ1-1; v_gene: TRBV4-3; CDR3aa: CASSHVGTGLLGTEAFF; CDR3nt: TGCGCCAGCAGCCACGTCGGGACAGGACTGTTGGGGACTGAAGCTTTCTTT
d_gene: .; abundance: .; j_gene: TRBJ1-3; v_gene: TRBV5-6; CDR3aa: CASSQGQGRLGNTIYF; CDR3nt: TGTGCCAGCAGCCAAGGGCAGGGGCGGCTTGGAAACACCATATATTTT
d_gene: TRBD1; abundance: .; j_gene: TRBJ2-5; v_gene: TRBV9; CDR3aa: CASSGRDSQETQYF; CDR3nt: TGTGCCAGCAGCGGCCGGGACAGCCAAGAGACCCAGTACTTC
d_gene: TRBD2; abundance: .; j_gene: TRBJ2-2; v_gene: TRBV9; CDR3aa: CASSVSSGRSGELFF; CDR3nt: TGTGCCAGCAGCGTTTCTAGCGGACGATCCGGGGAGCTGTTTTTT
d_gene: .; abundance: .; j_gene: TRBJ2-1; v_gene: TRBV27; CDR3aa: CASSLRGRHYEQFF; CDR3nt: TGTGCCAGCAGTCTTCGGGGGCGCCACTATGAGCAGTTCTTC
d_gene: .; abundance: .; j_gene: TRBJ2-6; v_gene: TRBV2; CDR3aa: CASSELQGYSGANVLTF; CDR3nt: TGTGCCAGCAGTGAACTACAGGGTTACTCTGGGGCCAACGTCCTGACTTTC
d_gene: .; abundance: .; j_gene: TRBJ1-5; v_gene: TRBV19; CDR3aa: CASTRTGFAIQPQHF; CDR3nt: TGTGCCAGCACCAGAACAGGGTTCGCGATTCAGCCCCAGCATTTT
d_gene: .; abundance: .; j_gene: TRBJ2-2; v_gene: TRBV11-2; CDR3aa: CASSLTGGGELFF; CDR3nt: TGTGCCAGCAGCTTAACCGGGGGCGGGGAGCTGTTTTTT
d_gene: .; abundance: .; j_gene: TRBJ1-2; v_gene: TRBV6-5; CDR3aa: CASSPPGLTTGGYTF; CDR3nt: TGTGCCAGCAGTCCACCGGGACTCACCACAGGTGGCTACACCTTC
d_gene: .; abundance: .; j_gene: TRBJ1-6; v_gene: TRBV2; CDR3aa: CASSENEGNSPLHF; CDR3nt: TGTGCCAGCAGTGAGAATGAGGGCAATTCACCCCTCCACTTT
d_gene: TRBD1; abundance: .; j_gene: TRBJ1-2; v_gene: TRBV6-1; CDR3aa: CASSEASGGQTINYGYTF; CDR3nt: TGTGCCAGCAGTGAAGCGTCGGGGGGACAGACGATTAACTATGGCTACACCTTC
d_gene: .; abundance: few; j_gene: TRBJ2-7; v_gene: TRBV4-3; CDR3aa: CASSQEWGYEQYF; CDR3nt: TGCGCCAGCAGCCAAGAATGGGGATACGAGCAGTACTTC
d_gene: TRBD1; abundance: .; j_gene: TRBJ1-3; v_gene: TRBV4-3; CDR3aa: CASSQWTGAPISGNTIYF; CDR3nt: TGCGCCAGCAGCCAGTGGACAGGGGCCCCCATCTCTGGAAACACCATATATTTT
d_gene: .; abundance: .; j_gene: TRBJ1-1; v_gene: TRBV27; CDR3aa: CASSFAGGTEAFF; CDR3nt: TGTGCCAGCAGTTTCGCCGGGGGCACTGAAGCTTTCTTT
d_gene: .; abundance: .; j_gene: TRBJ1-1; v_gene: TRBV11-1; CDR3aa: CASGPGRAKDTEAFF; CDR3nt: TGTGCCAGCGGCCCGGGCAGGGCAAAAGACACTGAAGCTTTCTTT
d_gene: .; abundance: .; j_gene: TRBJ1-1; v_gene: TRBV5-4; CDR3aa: CAMRTRGLTEAFF; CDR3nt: TGTGCTATGCGGACCCGGGGGCTCACTGAAGCTTTCTTT
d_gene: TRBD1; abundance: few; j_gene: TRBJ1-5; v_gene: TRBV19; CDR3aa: CASSLPGTANQPQHF; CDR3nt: TGTGCCAGTAGTCTCCCCGGGACAGCTAATCAGCCCCAGCATTTT
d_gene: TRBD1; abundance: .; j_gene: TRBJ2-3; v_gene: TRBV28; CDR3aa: CASSGQDSISTDTQYF; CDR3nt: TGTGCCAGCAGTGGACAGGATTCGATTAGCACAGATACGCAGTATTTT
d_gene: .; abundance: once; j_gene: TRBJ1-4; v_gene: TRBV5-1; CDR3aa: CASSFGPINEKLFF; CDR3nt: TGCGCCAGCAGCTTTGGACCGATTAATGAAAAACTGTTTTTT
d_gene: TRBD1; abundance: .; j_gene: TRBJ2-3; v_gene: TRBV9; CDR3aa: CASSAAGTGKMSTDTQYF; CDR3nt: TGTGCCAGCAGCGCAGCCGGGACAGGGAAAATGAGCACAGATACGCAGTATTTT
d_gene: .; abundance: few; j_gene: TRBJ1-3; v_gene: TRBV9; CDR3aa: CASSGNSGNTIYF; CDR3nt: TGTGCCAGCAGCGGGAACTCTGGAAACACCATATATTTT
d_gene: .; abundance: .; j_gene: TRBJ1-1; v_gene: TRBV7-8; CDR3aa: CASSLDRTLNTEAFF; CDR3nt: TGTGCCAGCAGCTTAGACAGGACCTTGAACACTGAAGCTTTCTTT
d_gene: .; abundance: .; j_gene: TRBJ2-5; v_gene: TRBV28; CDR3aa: CASQGIQETQYF; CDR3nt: TGTGCCAGTCAGGGAATTCAAGAGACCCAGTACTTC
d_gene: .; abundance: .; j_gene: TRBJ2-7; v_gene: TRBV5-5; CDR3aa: CASSRGPSSYEQYF; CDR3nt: TGTGCCAGCAGCCGGGGACCCAGCTCCTACGAGCAGTACTTC